Below, one T cell receptor (beta chain) is given with its context. Its antigen is currently unknown. This entry belongs to a study of OX40 agonist ivuxolimab in advanced cancers. Background on the study: Aged about 20 to 80 with a mean of 60 years, they were around 79% male. The eligibility criteria allowed prior anti-PD-1, anti-PD-L1 or anti-CTLA-4 therapy, and 40% had some. Study-wide points: Among the least clonally expanded were partial responders at 0.1-3.0 mg/kg.

This table comes from immunoSEQ multiplex PCR, and its TCRdb copy is limited to in-frame clones, with some not included. The table has about 19,000 clones, around 79% seen once. The sequences come from CD4+ or CD8+ T cells sorted from blood, collected in a trial of the OX40 agonist ivuxolimab. This clonotype was obtained from an adult with an advanced solid tumor such as melanoma, head and neck, liver or kidney cancer.

The CDR3 bases are TGTGCCAGTAGTGGGGAGGGAGTCAATGAGCAGTTCTTC. This sequence encodes CASSGEGVNEQFF. The chain is built from TRBV19 and TRBJ2-1; 7 bases fit TRBD2. The junction had 4 bases not matched to a gene; V was cut back by 5 bases and J by 6 bases. Germline V CDR1 and CDR2: LNHDA, SQIVND (reference sequence). The CDR3 covers 13 residues.